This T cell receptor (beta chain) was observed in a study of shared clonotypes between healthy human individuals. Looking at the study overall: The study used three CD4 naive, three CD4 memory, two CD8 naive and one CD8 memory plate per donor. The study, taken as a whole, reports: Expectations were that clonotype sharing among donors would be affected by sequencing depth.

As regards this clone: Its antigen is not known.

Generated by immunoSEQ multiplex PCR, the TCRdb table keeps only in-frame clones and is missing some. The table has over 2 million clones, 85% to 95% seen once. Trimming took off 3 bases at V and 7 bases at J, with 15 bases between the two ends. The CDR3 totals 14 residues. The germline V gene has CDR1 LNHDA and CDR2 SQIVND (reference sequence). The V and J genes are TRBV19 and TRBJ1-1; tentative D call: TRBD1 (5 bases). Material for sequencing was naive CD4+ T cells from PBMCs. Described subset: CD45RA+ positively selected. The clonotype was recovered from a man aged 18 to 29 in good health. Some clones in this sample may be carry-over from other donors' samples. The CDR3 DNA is TGTGCCAGTAGTATGTCCAGGGAAGGCGGTGAAGCTTTCTTT. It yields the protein CASSMSREGGEAFF.